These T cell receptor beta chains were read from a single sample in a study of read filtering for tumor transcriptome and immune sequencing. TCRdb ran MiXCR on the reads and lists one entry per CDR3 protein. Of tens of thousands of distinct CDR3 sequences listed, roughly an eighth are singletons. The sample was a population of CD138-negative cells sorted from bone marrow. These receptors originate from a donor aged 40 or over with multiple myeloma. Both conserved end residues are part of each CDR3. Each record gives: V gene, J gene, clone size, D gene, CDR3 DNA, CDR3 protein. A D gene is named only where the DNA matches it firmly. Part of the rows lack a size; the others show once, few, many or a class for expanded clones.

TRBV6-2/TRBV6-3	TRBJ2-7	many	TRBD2	TGTGCCAGCAGTTACGGGACTAGCGAAACCTACGAGCAGTACTTC	CASSYGTSETYEQYF
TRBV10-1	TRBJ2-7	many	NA	TGCGCCAGCAGTGAGTCTACCTTTCTGGACGAGCAGTACTTC	CASSESTFLDEQYF
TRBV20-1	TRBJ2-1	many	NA	TGCAGTGCTAGAGATTCGCCTAGTTCAATTAAATATAATGAGCAGTTCTTC	CSARDSPSSIKYNEQFF
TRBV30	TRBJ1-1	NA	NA	TGTGCCTGGAGTCTGGGAGGCACTGAAGCTTTCTTT	CAWSLGGTEAFF
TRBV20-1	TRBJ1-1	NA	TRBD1	TGCAGTATCAGGGACAGGACGAACACTGAAGCTTTCTTT	CSIRDRTNTEAFF
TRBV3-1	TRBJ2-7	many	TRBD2	TGTGCCAGCAGCCAGCTGAGACCGGGACTAGACGGCGAGCAGTACTTC	CASSQLRPGLDGEQYF
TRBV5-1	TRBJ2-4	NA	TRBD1	TGCGGCAGCAGCTCCGGACAGGGTTCCAAAAACATTCAGTACTTC	CGSSSGQGSKNIQYF
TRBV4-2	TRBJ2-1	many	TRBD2	TGTGCCAGCAGCCAAGGGTGGACTAGCGACTACAATGAGCAGTTCTTC	CASSQGWTSDYNEQFF
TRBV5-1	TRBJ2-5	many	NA	TGCGCCAGCAGCTCCTCTAGTGGCCCCACAGAGACCCAGTACTTC	CASSSSSGPTETQYF
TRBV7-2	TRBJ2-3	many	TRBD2	TGTGCCAGCAGCTTGACCCTAGCGGGAGGGCTAGGAGATACGCAGTATTTT	CASSLTLAGGLGDTQYF
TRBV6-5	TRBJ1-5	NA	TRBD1	TGTGCCAGCAGTTACTCGGGACAGGGGGCCTCAAGCAATCAGCCCCAGCATTTT	CASSYSGQGASSNQPQHF
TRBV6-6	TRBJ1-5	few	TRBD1	TGTGCCAGCAGTCAGGGGGGACAGCCCCAGCATTTT	CASSQGGQPQHF
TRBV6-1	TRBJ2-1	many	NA	TGTGCCAGCAGTGAGTTCCAGGGGGGGATCGATGAGCAGTTCTTC	CASSEFQGGIDEQFF
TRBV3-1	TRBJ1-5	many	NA	TGTGCCAGCAGCCAAGCAGGGTACCAGCCCCAGCATTTT	CASSQAGYQPQHF
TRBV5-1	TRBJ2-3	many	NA	TGCGCCAGCAGCTTGGGGGGGCCGGATACGCAGTATTTT	CASSLGGPDTQYF
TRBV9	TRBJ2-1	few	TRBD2	TGTGCCAGCAGCGTCCTACTAGCGGGCTCCTACAATGAGCAGTTCTTC	CASSVLLAGSYNEQFF
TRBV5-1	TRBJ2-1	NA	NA	TGCGCCAGCAGCTTGGGAGGGACTTCCTACAATGAGCAGTTCTTC	CASSLGGTSYNEQFF
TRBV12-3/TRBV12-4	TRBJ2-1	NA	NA	TGTGCCAGCAGTTTATCCTACAATGAGCAGTTCTTC	CASSLSYNEQFF
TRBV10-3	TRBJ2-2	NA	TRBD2	TGTGCCATCAGTGAGTCCGGACTAGCGGGGTACACCGGGGAGCTGTTTTTT	CAISESGLAGYTGELFF
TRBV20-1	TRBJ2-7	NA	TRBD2	TGCAGTGCCTCCGGGACTAGCGGGAGAGGGATATCCGAGCAGTACTTC	CSASGTSGRGISEQYF
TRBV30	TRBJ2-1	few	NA	TGTGCCTGGAGTGTAATCGATGAGCAGTTCTTC	CAWSVIDEQFF
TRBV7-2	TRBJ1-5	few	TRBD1	TGTGCCAGCAGCTTAGGGGACAGGGGGAGCAATCAGCCCCAGCATTTT	CASSLGDRGSNQPQHF
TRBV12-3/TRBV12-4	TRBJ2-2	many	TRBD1	TGTGCCAGCAGCTTCGGACAGGGCTTCGCCGGGGAGCTGTTTTTT	CASSFGQGFAGELFF
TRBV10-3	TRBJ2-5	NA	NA	TGTGCCATCAGTGAGCCGGACAGACAAGAGACCCAGTACTTC	CAISEPDRQETQYF